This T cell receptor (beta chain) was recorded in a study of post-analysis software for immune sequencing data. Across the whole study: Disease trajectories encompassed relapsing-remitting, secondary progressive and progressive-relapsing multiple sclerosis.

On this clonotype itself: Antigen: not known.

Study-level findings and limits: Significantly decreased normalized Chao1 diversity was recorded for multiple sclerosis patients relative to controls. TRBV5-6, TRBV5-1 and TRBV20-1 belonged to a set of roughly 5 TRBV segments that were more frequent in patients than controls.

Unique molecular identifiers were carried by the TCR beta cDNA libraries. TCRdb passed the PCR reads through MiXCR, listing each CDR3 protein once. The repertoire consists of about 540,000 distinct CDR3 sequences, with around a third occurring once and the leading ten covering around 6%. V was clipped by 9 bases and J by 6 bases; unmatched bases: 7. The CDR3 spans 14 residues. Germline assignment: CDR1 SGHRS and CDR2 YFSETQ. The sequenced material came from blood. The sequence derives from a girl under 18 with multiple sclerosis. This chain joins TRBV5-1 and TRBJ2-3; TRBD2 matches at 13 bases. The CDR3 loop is CATKGLAGADTQYF. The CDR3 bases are TGCGCCACCAAAGGACTAGCGGGGGCGGATACGCAGTATTTT.